The 28 T cell receptor beta chains below all came from one sample that was sequenced in a study of blood T cell repertoires in COVID-19. Profiled with immunoSEQ multiplex PCR; TCRdb holds only in-frame clones, not every one. The sample lists about 200,000 clones, less than 90% occurring once. Sequenced material: PBMCs or T cells enriched from blood (not recorded which). These TCRs come from a woman aged 25 to 39 who had been exposed to COVID-19.

V usage is TRBV2 and J usage is TRBJ2-3, with D possibly being TRBD2 (7 bases). The CDR3 runs to 16 residues. The germline V gene has CDR1 SNHLY and CDR2 FYNNEI. V lost 5 bases and J lost 0, with 15 bases in between. The DNA for the CDR3 is TGTGCCAGCAGTTGGGGGGGGGCCGGGAGCACAGATACGCAGTATTTT. Translated, it gives CASSWGGAGSTDTQYF.

This chain connects TRBV18 to TRBJ1-2, with a weak D call TRBD1 (6 bases). CDR1 is KGHSH and CDR2 is LQKENI in the germline V gene. Trimming took off 0 bases at V and 7 bases at J, with 9 bases between the two ends. This CDR3 is 13 amino acids long. CDR3 in amino acids: CASSPPAGVGYTF. The DNA for the CDR3 is TGTGCCAGCTCACCACCGGCAGGGGTTGGCTACACCTTC.

The rearrangement links TRBV5-4 to TRBJ1-1; D may be TRBD1 (6 bases). Trimming shortened V by 2 bases and J by 1 base, and 9 bases separated the two germline ends. Per the germline V gene, CDR1 is SGHNT and CDR2 is YYREEE (reference sequence). The CDR3 length is 14 residues. CDR3 sequence reads: CASSLGGTNTEAFF. CDR3 nucleotides: TGTGCCAGCAGCTTAGGGGGTACGAACACTGAAGCTTTCTTT.

V is TRBV7-9 and J is TRBJ1-1; D is unclear. This CDR3 has 15 residues. Per the germline V gene, CDR1 is SEHNR and CDR2 is FQNEAQ (reference sequence). Deletions cut 5 bases from V and 0 bases from J, with 13 bases between. The CDR3 DNA reads TGTGCCAGCAGCCACGAACTAAACCTGAACACTGAAGCTTTCTTT. This translates into CASSHELNLNTEAFF.

Only a few counts were recorded for this clone. The chain uses TRBV2 and TRBJ1-2; D is uncertain. V shed 8 bases and J shed 2 bases, with 6 bases lying between them. Germline-derived CDR1 and CDR2 are SNHLY and FYNNEI. CDR3 length: 11 amino acids. CDR3 nucleotide sequence: TGTGCCAGCCGAGGGAACTATGGCTACACCTTC. It encodes CASRGNYGYTF.

This chain joins TRBV6-1 and TRBJ2-4, with D perhaps TRBD2 (6 bases). V lost 3 bases and J 3 bases, leaving 21 bases between the germline ends. Germline CDR1 MNHNS, CDR2 SASEGT. The length of the CDR3 is 18 residues. CDR3 DNA: TGTGCCAGCAGTGAGGCGGGGCCAGGGTTTTTTGACAAAAACATTCAGTACTTC. This translates into CASSEAGPGFFDKNIQYF.

V is TRBV3-1 (or the pseudogene TRBV3-2) and J is TRBJ2-6; D gene ambiguous. CDR3 length: 15 residues. V was trimmed by 4 bases and J by 0 bases, leaving 7 bases between them. Germline loops: CDR1 LGHDT, CDR2 YNNKEL (reference sequence). The CDR3 is CASSPPGSGANVLTF. In nucleotides, the CDR3 is TGTGCCAGCAGCCCGCCAGGCTCTGGGGCCAACGTCCTGACTTTC.

This chain links TRBV30 with TRBJ1-1; D possibly corresponds to TRBD1 (6 bases). The germline V gene has CDR1 GTSNPN and CDR2 SVGIG (reference sequence). Trimming took off 1 base at V and 2 bases at J, with 14 bases between the two ends. The CDR3 has 15 residues. CDR3 sequence reads: CAWSGGGGGNTEAFF. The DNA of the CDR3 is TGTGCCTGGAGTGGCGGAGGGGGGGGCAACACTGAAGCTTTCTTT. The entire variable domain, with the rest obtained from reference TRBV30 and TRBJ1-1, is as follows: SQTIHQWPATLVQPVGSPLSLECTVEGTSNPNLYWYRQAAGRGLQLLFYSVGIGQISSEVPQNLSASRPQDRQFILSSKKLLLSDSGFYLCAWSGGGGGNTEAFFGQGTRLTVV.

The V gene is TRBV5-1, the J gene TRBJ2-6, with a possible D match to TRBD2 (5 bases). The V gene lost 9 bases and the J gene lost 1 base, with 8 bases spanning the gap. CDR1 and CDR2 from the germline V gene are SGHRS and YFSETQ. The CDR3 has 13 residues. The CDR3 spells CATRGSGANVLTF. The CDR3, as DNA: TGCGCCACCCGGGGTTCTGGGGCCAACGTCCTGACTTTC.

The chain joins TRBV2 to TRBJ2-7, with TRBD2 matching 9 bases. Per the germline V gene, CDR1 is SNHLY and CDR2 is FYNNEI. CDR3 length: 17 amino acids. Trimming removed 6 bases from V and 3 bases from J; junction bases left unmatched: 15. Here the CDR3 reads CASSYHRVAGERYEQYF. CDR3 DNA: TGTGCCAGCAGCTACCACAGGGTAGCGGGGGAGCGCTACGAGCAGTACTTC.

The V and J genes are TRBV7-9 and TRBJ1-3, with 8 bases matching TRBD1. Germline CDR1 and CDR2: SEHNR and FQNEAQ (reference sequence). J was trimmed by 4 bases and V by 4 bases; bases with no gene match: 6. This CDR3 region has 15 residues. As DNA, the CDR3 is TGTGCCAGCAGCTCGACAGGGGTGTTGGGAAACACCATATATTTT. Its translation: CASSSTGVLGNTIYF.

In this sample, this clone turned up once. The V gene is TRBV7-6, the J gene TRBJ2-6; 12 nucleotides line up with TRBD1. Trimming took 0 bases from V and 2 from J; bases not matched to a gene: 5. CDR3 length: 19 amino acids. Germline CDR1 SGHVS, CDR2 FNYEAQ. The CDR3 DNA reads TGTGCCAGCAGCTTAGCTCCGGGACAGGGGGCGGCTGGGGCCAACGTCCTGACTTTC. Translated, it gives CASSLAPGQGAAGANVLTF. Drawing the rest from reference TRBV7-6 and TRBJ2-6, the complete variable domain is GAGVSQSPRYKVTKRGQDVALRCDPISGHVSLYWYRQALGQGPEFLTYFNYEAQQDKSGLPNDRFSAERPEGSISTLTIQRTEQRDSAMYRCASSLAPGQGAAGANVLTFGAGSRLTVL.

The rearrangement uses TRBV9 and TRBJ1-1, with D possibly being TRBD1 (6 bases). V was shortened by 3 bases and J by 3 bases, with 9 bases between the two germline ends. Germline CDR1 is SGDLS and CDR2 is YYNGEE. The CDR3 runs 13 residues. The CDR3 DNA is TGTGCCAGCAGCGCGGGGGGGCACACTGAAGCTTTCTTT. It is translated as CASSAGGHTEAFF.

This chain connects TRBV6-5 to TRBJ1-3; TRBD1 is a possible D gene (6 bases). The CDR3 has 15 amino acids. The V gene's germline CDR1 is MNHEY and CDR2 SVGAGI. V lost 0 bases and J 2 bases, leaving 8 bases between the germline ends. The CDR3 nucleotides are TGTGCCAGCAGTTACTCAGGGGGGGCTGGAAACACCATATATTTT. Residues: CASSYSGGAGNTIYF.

The chain combines TRBV12-5 with TRBJ2-3, with D perhaps matching TRBD2 (5 bases). Germline V gene data show CDR1 as LGHNT and CDR2 as FRNRAP. The CDR3 sequence is 14 residues long. The V end lost 6 bases, the J end lost 10 bases, and 20 bases lay between the germline ends. The CDR3 DNA reads as TGTGCTAGTGGATACGATAAGACTACTCAGGCGCAGTATTTT. Protein sequence: CASGYDKTTQAQYF. The complete variable domain, with remaining parts taken from reference TRBV12-5 and TRBJ2-3, reads DARVTQTPRHKVTEMGQEVTMRCQPILGHNTVFWYRQTMMQGLELLAYFRNRAPLDDSGMPKDRFSAEMPDATLATLKIQPSEPRDSAVYFCASGYDKTTQAQYFGPGTRLTVL.

The chain recombines TRBV3-1 (or the pseudogene TRBV3-2) with TRBJ2-2, with 7 bases matching TRBD2. The trim removed 3 bases at V and 6 bases at J, leaving 4 bases unmatched. Germline V gene lookup returns CDR1 LGHDT and CDR2 YNNKEL (reference sequence). CDR3 length equals 14 residues. DNA of the CDR3: TGTGCCAGCAGCCACCGGGGAGGGCCCGGGGAGCTGTTTTTT. Its translation is CASSHRGGPGELFF.

This clone was seen a few times. The chain combines TRBV20-1 with TRBJ2-3; 8 nucleotides match TRBD1. Germline loops: CDR1 DFQATT, CDR2 SNEGSKA (reference sequence). V was pared by 3 bases and J by 3 bases, with 2 bases of the junction left unmatched. The CDR3 has 13 residues. The CDR3 loop reads CSASHRGTDTQYF. The CDR3 region has the DNA TGCAGTGCTAGTCACAGGGGGACAGATACGCAGTATTTT.

This rearrangement joins TRBV30 to TRBJ2-3; a weak D match, TRBD2 (7 bases). Germline CDR1 GTSNPN, CDR2 SVGIG (reference sequence). The CDR3 has 15 residues. Trimming left V 0 bases short and J 4 bases short, with 14 bases between. This CDR3 is CAWSVRGGASDTQYF. The DNA for the CDR3 is TGTGCCTGGAGTGTACGTGGGGGGGCGTCAGATACGCAGTATTTT.

This chain links TRBV11-2 with TRBJ1-1; no clear D. In germline, CDR1 is SGHAT, CDR2 FQNNGV. V lost 7 bases and J lost 5, with 14 bases in between. CDR3 length equals 13 residues. The CDR3 loop is CASTHGFDTEAFF. The DNA for the CDR3 is TGTGCCAGCACCCACGGGTTTGATACTGAAGCTTTCTTT.

This clone was observed once. The J gene is TRBJ1-5, the V gene TRBV24-1; 9 nucleotides line up with TRBD1. Losses at the gene ends were 0 bases for V and 5 bases for J; bases not matched to a gene: 16. Germline CDR1 reads KGHDR; CDR2 reads SFDVKD. The length of the CDR3 is 20 residues. The CDR3 region is CATSDLGPGTGFTLHQPQHF. CDR3 DNA: TGTGCCACCAGTGATTTGGGGCCTGGGACAGGGTTCACTCTCCATCAGCCCCAGCATTTT.

The chain recombines TRBV24-1 with TRBJ2-3; perhaps TRBD2 as D (5 bases). Germline CDR1 and CDR2: KGHDR and SFDVKD. Trimming shortened V by 5 bases and J by 1 base, and 9 bases separated the two germline ends. This CDR3 is 14 amino acids long. CDR3 loop: CATSGGVGTDTQYF. The CDR3 nucleotides read TGTGCCACCAGTGGGGGAGTGGGCACAGATACGCAGTATTTT.

The chain is built from TRBV6-5 and TRBJ2-7, with a possible D match to TRBD1 (6 bases). CDR3 length: 14 residues. Germline CDR1 and CDR2: MNHEY and SVGAGI. Trimming stripped 3 bases from V and 4 bases from J, with 13 bases between. CDR3 nucleotide sequence: TGTGCCAGCAGTTATGTACAGGGCGGGTACGAGCAGTACTTC. Its translation is CASSYVQGGYEQYF.

The chain links TRBV6-5 to TRBJ1-1; the D gene is possibly TRBD1 (6 bases). The CDR3 contains 15 residues. Germline CDR1 and CDR2: MNHEY and SVGAGI. V was cut by 4 bases and J by 6 bases, with 18 bases left in between. The CDR3 spells CASSSDSLGTAEAFF. The CDR3 DNA reads TGTGCCAGCAGTTCGGACAGCCTTGGGACCGCTGAAGCTTTCTTT.

The V gene is TRBV7-9, the J gene TRBJ2-3; D call uncertain. Trimming pared 3 bases from V and 5 bases from J, leaving 15 bases between. The CDR3 is 15 residues long. In germline, CDR1 is SEHNR, CDR2 FQNEAQ (reference sequence). CDR3 coding DNA: TGTGCCAGCAGCTTTTCCGACTCGTTTTTAGATACGCAGTATTTT. Translating gives CASSFSDSFLDTQYF.

The genes are TRBV30 and TRBJ1-1, with TRBD1 matching 10 bases. This CDR3 has 13 amino acids. Germline trimming cut 1 base from V and 4 bases from J; bases unmatched to any gene: 0. Looked up from germline, CDR1 is GTSNPN and CDR2 is SVGIG (reference sequence). The CDR3 DNA reads TGTGCCTGGAGTGGGGACAGGGGCACTGAAGCTTTCTTT. Translation: CAWSGDRGTEAFF.

The chain has TRBV7-8 and TRBJ1-1; a possible D gene is TRBD1 (5 bases). V lost 1 base and J 4 bases, leaving 16 bases between the germline ends. The CDR3 is 16 amino acids. Germline V gives CDR1 SGHVS, CDR2 FQNEAQ. The CDR3 reads CASSLVLLGGSTEAFF. The CDR3 DNA sequence: TGTGCCAGCAGCTTAGTCCTCCTGGGGGGGAGCACTGAAGCTTTCTTT.

V is TRBV6-1 and J is TRBJ1-6, with TRBD1 identical over 7 bases. Germline V CDR1 and CDR2: MNHNS, SASEGT. Germline trimming cut 3 bases from V and 8 bases from J; bases unmatched to any gene: 10. The CDR3 spans 16 residues. The CDR3 here is CASSDLRDRHHSPLHF. CDR3 nucleotide sequence: TGTGCCAGCAGTGATCTCCGGGACAGACATCATTCACCCCTCCACTTT.

The rearrangement joins TRBV19 to TRBJ1-1; tentatively, D is TRBD1 (5 bases). Germline V gene data show CDR1 as LNHDA and CDR2 as SQIVND (reference sequence). CDR3 length: 14 residues. The V end lost 4 bases, the J end lost 3 bases, and 12 bases lay between the germline ends. The CDR3 reads CASSSLVGDTEAFF. The CDR3 DNA reads TGTGCCAGTAGTAGCCTTGTAGGGGACACTGAAGCTTTCTTT.